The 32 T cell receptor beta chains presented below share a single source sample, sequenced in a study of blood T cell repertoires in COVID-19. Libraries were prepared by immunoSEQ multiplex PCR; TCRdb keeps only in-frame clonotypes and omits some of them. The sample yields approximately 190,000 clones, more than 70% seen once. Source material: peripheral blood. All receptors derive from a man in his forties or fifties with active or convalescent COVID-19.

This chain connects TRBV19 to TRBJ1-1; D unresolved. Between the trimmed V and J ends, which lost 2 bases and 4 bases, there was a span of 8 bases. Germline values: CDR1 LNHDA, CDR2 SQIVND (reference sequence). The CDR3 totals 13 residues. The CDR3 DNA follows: TGTGCCAGTAGTATACGGGGAATCACTGAAGCTTTCTTT. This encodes CASSIRGITEAFF.

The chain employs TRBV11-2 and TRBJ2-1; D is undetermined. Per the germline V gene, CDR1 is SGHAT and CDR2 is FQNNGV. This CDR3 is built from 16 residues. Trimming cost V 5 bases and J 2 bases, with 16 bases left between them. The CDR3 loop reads CASSPRPLSAYNEQFF. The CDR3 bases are TGTGCCAGCAGCCCGAGGCCCTTAAGTGCCTACAATGAGCAGTTCTTC.

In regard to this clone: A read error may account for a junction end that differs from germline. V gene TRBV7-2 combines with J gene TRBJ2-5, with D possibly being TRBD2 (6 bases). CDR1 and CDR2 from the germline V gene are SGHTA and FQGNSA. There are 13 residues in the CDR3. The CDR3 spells CASSLRDLEAQYF. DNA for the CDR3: TGTGCCAGCAGCTTGAGGGACTTAGAGGCCCAGTACTTC.

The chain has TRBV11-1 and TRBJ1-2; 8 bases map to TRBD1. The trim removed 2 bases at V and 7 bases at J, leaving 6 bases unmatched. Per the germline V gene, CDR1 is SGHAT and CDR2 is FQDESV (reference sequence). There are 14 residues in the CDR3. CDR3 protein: CASSLQNRGVGYTF. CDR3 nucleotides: TGTGCCAGCAGCTTACAGAACAGGGGGGTTGGCTACACCTTC.

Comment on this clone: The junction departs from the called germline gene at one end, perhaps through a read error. The CDR3 here is CASGLAGGRGTDTQYF. CDR3 nucleotides: TGTGCCAGCGGCTTAGCGGGGGGGCGTGGCACAGATACGCAGTATTTT. The V and J genes are TRBV7-9 and TRBJ2-3, with TRBD2 identical over 11 bases. The CDR3 is 16 residues long. Germline V lookup: CDR1 SEHNR, CDR2 FQNEAQ (reference sequence).

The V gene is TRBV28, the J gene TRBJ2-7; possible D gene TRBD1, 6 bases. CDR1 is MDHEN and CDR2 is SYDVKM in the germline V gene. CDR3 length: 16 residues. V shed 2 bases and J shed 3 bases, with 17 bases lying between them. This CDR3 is CASSLQQGNFNYEQYF. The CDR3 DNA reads TGTGCCAGCAGTTTACAACAGGGTAACTTCAACTACGAGCAGTACTTC.

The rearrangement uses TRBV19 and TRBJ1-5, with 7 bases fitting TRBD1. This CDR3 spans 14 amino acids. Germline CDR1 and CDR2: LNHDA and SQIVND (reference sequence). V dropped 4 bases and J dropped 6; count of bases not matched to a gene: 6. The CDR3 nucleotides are TGTGCCAGTAGTACGACAGGGTCTGGTCAGCCCCAGCATTTT. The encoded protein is CASSTTGSGQPQHF.

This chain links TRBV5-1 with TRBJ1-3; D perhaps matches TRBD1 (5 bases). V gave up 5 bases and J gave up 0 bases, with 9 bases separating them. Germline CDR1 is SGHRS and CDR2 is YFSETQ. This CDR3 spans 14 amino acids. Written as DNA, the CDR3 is TGCGCCAGCAGAGGGGCACTCTCTGGAAACACCATATATTTT. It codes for CASRGALSGNTIYF.

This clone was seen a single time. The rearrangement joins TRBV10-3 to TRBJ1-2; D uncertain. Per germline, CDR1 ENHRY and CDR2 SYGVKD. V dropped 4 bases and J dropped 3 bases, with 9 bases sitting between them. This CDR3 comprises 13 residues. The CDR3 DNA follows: TGTGCCATCAGTGTGATAACTGACTATGGCTACACCTTC. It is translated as CAISVITDYGYTF.

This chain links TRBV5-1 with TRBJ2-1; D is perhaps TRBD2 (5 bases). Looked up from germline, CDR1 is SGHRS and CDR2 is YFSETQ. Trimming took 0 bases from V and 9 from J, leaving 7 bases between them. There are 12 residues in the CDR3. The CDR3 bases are TGCGCCAGCAGCTTGGTCGCGGGTGAGCAGTTCTTC. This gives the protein CASSLVAGEQFF.

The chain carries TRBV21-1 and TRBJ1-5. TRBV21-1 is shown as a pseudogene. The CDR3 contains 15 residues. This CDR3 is CASSKALLENQPQHF. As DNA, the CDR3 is TGTGCCAGCAGCAAAGCGCTTTTAGAGAATCAGCCCCAGCATTTT.

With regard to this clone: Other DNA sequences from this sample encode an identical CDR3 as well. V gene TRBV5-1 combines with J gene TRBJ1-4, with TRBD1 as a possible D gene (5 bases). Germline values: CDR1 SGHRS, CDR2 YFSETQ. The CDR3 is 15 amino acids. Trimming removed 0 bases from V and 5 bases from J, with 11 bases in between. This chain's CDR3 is CASSLVSGPNEKLFF. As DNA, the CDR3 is TGCGCCAGCAGCTTGGTGTCAGGGCCCAATGAAAAACTGTTTTTT.

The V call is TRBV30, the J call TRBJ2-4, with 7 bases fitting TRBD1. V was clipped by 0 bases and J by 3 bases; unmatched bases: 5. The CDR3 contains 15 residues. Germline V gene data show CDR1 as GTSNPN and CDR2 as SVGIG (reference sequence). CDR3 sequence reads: CAWSVKTGSKNIQYF. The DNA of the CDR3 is TGTGCCTGGAGTGTTAAGACAGGGAGCAAAAACATTCAGTACTTC.

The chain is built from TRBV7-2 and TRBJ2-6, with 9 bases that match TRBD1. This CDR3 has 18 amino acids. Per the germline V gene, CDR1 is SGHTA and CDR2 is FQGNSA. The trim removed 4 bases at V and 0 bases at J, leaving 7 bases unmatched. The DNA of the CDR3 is TGTGCCAGCAGCTCAGTAGGGACAGGGCTCTCTGGGGCCAACGTCCTGACTTTC. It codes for CASSSVGTGLSGANVLTF.

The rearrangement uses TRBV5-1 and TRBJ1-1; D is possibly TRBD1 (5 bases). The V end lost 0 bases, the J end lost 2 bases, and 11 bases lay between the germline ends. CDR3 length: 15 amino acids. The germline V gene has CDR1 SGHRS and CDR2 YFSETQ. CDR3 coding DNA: TGCGCCAGCAGCTTGGAGGGGAAACTCAACACTGAAGCTTTCTTT. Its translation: CASSLEGKLNTEAFF. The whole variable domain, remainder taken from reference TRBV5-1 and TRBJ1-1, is KAGVTQTPRYLIKTRGQQVTLSCSPISGHRSVSWYQQTPGQGLQFLFEYFSETQRNKGNFPGRFSGRQFSNSRSEMNVSTLELGDSALYLCASSLEGKLNTEAFFGQGTRLTVV.

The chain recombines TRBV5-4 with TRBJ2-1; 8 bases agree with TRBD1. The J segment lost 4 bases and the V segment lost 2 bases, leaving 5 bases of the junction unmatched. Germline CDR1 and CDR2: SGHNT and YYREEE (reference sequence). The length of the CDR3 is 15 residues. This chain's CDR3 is CASSFRDRRYNEQFF. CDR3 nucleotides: TGTGCCAGCAGCTTCCGGGACAGGAGATACAATGAGCAGTTCTTC.

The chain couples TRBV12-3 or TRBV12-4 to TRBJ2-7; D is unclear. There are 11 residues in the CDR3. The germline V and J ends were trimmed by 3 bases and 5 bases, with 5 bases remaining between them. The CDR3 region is CASSFADEQYF. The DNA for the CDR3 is TGTGCCAGCAGTTTTGCAGACGAGCAGTACTTC.

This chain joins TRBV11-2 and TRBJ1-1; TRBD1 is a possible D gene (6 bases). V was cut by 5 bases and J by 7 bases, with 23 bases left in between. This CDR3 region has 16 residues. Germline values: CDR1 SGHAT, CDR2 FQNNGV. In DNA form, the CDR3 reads TGTGCCAGCAGCCTCCCGGCCGGGGGGCTCTCCGGTGAAGCTTTCTTT. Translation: CASSLPAGGLSGEAFF. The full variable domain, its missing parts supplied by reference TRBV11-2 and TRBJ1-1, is EAGVAQSPRYKIIEKRQSVAFWCNPISGHATLYWYQQILGQGPKLLIQFQNNGVVDDSQLPKDRFSAERLKGVDSTLKIQPAKLEDSAVYLCASSLPAGGLSGEAFFGQGTRLTVV.

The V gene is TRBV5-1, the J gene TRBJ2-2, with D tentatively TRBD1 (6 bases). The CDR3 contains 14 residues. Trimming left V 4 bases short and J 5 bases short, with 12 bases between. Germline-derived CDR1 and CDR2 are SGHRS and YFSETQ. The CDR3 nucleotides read TGCGCCAGCAGCCCGGACAGCTCTACCGGGGAGCTGTTTTTT. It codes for CASSPDSSTGELFF.

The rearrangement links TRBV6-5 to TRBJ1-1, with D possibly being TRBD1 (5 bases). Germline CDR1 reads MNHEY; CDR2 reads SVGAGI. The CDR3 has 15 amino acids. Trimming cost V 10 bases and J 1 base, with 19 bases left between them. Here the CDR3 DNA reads TGTGCCACCAACCTGGGGCAGGTTTCGAACACTGAAGCTTTCTTT. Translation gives CATNLGQVSNTEAFF.

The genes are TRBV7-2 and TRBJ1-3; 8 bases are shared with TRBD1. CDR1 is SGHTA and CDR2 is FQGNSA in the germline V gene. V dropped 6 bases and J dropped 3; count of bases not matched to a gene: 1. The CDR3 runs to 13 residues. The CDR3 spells CASSGQGGNTIYF. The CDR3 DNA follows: TGTGCCAGCAGTGGACAGGGTGGAAACACCATATATTTT.

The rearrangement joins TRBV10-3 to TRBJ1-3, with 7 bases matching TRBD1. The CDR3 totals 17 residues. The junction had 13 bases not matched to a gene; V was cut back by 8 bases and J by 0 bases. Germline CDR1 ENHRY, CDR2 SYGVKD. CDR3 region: CAIGTAGTAGSGNTIYF. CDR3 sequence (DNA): TGTGCCATCGGGACGGCGGGGACAGCCGGCTCTGGAAACACCATATATTTT.

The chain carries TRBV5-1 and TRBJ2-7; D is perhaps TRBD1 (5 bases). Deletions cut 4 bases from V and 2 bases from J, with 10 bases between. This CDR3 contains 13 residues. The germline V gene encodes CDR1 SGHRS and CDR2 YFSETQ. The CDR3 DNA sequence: TGCGCCAGCAGCCCCGACAGAACCTACGAGCAGTACTTC. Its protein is CASSPDRTYEQYF.

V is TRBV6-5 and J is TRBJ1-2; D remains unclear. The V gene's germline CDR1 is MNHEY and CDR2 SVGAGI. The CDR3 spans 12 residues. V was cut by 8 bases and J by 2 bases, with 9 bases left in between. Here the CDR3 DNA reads TGTGCCAGCTCCGGAGTAAACTATGGCTACACCTTC. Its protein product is CASSGVNYGYTF.

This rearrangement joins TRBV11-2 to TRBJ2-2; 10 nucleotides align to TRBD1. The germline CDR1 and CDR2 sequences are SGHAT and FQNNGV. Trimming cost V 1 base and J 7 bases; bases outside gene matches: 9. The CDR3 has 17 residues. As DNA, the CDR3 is TGTGCCAGCAGCTTAGTTCCAAGGACAGGGGGAAGCGGGGAGCTGTTTTTT. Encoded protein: CASSLVPRTGGSGELFF.

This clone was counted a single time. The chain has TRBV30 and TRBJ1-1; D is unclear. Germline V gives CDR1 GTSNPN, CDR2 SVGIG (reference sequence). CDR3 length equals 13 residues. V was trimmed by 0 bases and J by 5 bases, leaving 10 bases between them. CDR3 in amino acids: CAWSVHVGTEAFF. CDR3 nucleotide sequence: TGTGCCTGGAGTGTACATGTCGGGACTGAAGCTTTCTTT.

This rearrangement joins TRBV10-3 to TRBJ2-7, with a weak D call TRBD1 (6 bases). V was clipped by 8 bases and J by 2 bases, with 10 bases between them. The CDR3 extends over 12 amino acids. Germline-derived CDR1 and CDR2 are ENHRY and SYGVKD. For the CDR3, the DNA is TGTGCCATCGGTACAGGGACCTACGAGCAGTACTTC. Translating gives CAIGTGTYEQYF.

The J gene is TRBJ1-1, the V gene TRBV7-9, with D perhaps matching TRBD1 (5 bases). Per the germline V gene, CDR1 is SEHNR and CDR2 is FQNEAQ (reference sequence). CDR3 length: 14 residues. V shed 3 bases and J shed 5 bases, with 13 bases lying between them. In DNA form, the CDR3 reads TGTGCCAGCAGCTTCCCAGGGCTGATGACTGAAGCTTTCTTT. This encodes CASSFPGLMTEAFF.

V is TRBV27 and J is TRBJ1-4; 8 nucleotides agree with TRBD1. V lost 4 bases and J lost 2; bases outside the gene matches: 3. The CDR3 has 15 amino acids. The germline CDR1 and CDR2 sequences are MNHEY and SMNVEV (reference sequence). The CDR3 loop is CASSSRQGTNEKLFF. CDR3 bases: TGTGCCAGCAGTTCCCGACAGGGGACTAATGAAAAACTGTTTTTT.

This CDR3 reads CASSGRTHDTYNEQFF. CDR3 DNA sequence: TGTGCCAGCAGCGGAAGGACTCACGACACCTACAATGAGCAGTTCTTC. The rearrangement links TRBV7-6 to TRBJ2-1; weak D call: TRBD2 (5 bases). Germline CDR1 is SGHVS and CDR2 is FNYEAQ. The V and J ends lost 5 bases and 2 bases respectively, with 16 bases between them. CDR3 size: 16 residues.

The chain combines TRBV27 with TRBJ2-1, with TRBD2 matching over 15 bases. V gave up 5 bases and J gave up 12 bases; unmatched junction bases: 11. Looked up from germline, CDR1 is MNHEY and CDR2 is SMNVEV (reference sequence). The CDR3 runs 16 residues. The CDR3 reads CASSPRGLAGGLGQFF. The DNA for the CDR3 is TGTGCCAGCAGTCCAAGGGGACTAGCGGGAGGTTTGGGGCAGTTCTTC.

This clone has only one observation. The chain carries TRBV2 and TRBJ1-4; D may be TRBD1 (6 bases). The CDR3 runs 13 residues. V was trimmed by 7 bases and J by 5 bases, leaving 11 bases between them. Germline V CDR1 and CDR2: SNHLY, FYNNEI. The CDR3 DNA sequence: TGTGCCAGCACCGGTAGGGGGAATGAAAAACTGTTTTTT. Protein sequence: CASTGRGNEKLFF.